A selection of T cell receptor beta chains follows, all from one sample in a study of shared T cell receptors in the human thymus. Assay: immunoSEQ multiplex PCR; the TCRdb copy retains only in-frame clones and omits some. The table lists almost 550,000 clones, approximately 78% of them singletons. The same sample was also used in a study of human thymus T cells.

Sequences were obtained from thymocytes. These receptors were obtained from a boy under three years old with a congenital heart defect. Both conserved end residues are part of each CDR3. Each record gives: V gene, J gene, D gene, clone size, CDR3 protein, CDR3 DNA. The D gene is left open where the match is weak. Where a row states a size, it is once, few, many or the class of an expanded clone; other rows omit it.

v_call: TRBV28; j_call: TRBJ1-5; d_call: -; clone_size: -; cdr3_aa: CASRRGGLFNQPQHF; cdr3_nt: TGTGCCAGCCGAAGGGGGGGACTCTTCAATCAGCCCCAGCATTTT
v_call: TRBV4-2; j_call: TRBJ2-7; d_call: -; clone_size: -; cdr3_aa: CASSSPGSYEQYF; cdr3_nt: TGTGCCAGCAGCTCCCCCGGCTCCTACGAGCAGTACTTC
v_call: TRBV7-2; j_call: TRBJ1-2; d_call: -; clone_size: -; cdr3_aa: CASSLGFWPRDYGYTF; cdr3_nt: TGTGCCAGCAGCTTAGGCTTTTGGCCCCGGGACTATGGCTACACCTTC
v_call: TRBV7-2; j_call: TRBJ2-7; d_call: TRBD2; clone_size: -; cdr3_aa: CASSPTGLAGGPSSYEQYF; cdr3_nt: TGTGCCAGCAGCCCGACGGGACTAGCGGGAGGGCCTAGCTCCTACGAGCAGTACTTC
v_call: TRBV6-4; j_call: TRBJ2-1; d_call: TRBD2; clone_size: -; cdr3_aa: CASSDNGTSCLKFF; cdr3_nt: TGTGCCAGCAGTGATAACGGGACTAGCTGTCTGAAGTTCTTC
v_call: TRBV23-1; j_call: TRBJ2-1; d_call: -; clone_size: few; cdr3_aa: CARGGDKTYNEQFF; cdr3_nt: TGCGCCAGGGGGGGGGACAAAACCTACAATGAGCAGTTCTTC
v_call: TRBV18; j_call: TRBJ2-7; d_call: TRBD1; clone_size: -; cdr3_aa: CASSPRDRGINEQYF; cdr3_nt: TGTGCCAGCTCACCACGGGACAGGGGTATCAACGAGCAGTACTTC
v_call: TRBV6-4; j_call: TRBJ2-2; d_call: -; clone_size: -; cdr3_aa: CASDPSGQFNANTGELFF; cdr3_nt: TGTGCCAGTGACCCGTCCGGACAGTTTAACGCGAACACCGGGGAGCTGTTTTTT
v_call: TRBV29-1; j_call: TRBJ2-7; d_call: -; clone_size: -; cdr3_aa: CSVEPAGPPPRYF; cdr3_nt: TGCAGCGTTGAACCGGCAGGGCCACCCCCTCGGTACTTC
v_call: TRBV27; j_call: TRBJ2-2; d_call: -; clone_size: few; cdr3_aa: CASSSSNTGELFF; cdr3_nt: TGTGCCAGCAGTTCCTCGAACACCGGGGAGCTGTTTTTT
v_call: TRBV30; j_call: TRBJ1-2; d_call: -; clone_size: -; cdr3_aa: CAWSVRGSSYGYTF; cdr3_nt: TGTGCCTGGAGTGTACGGGGGTCATCCTATGGCTACACCTTC
v_call: TRBV7-6; j_call: TRBJ2-3; d_call: -; clone_size: once; cdr3_aa: CASSFGRDTQYF; cdr3_nt: TGTGCCAGCAGCTTCGGTCGGGATACGCAGTATTTT
v_call: TRBV6-6; j_call: TRBJ1-5; d_call: -; clone_size: -; cdr3_aa: CASSYPYQPQHF; cdr3_nt: TGTGCCAGCAGTTACCCTTATCAGCCCCAGCATTTT
v_call: TRBV6-1; j_call: TRBJ2-7; d_call: TRBD1; clone_size: -; cdr3_aa: CASSGRDRGRFDEQYF; cdr3_nt: TGTGCCAGCAGTGGCCGGGACAGGGGGCGGTTTGACGAGCAGTACTTC
v_call: TRBV10-3; j_call: TRBJ2-1; d_call: TRBD1; clone_size: -; cdr3_aa: CAISKVGTGKREQFF; cdr3_nt: TGTGCCATCAGCAAAGTCGGGACAGGGAAGCGTGAGCAGTTCTTC
v_call: TRBV18; j_call: TRBJ1-1; d_call: TRBD1; clone_size: -; cdr3_aa: CASSPKGAGTEAFF; cdr3_nt: TGTGCCAGCTCACCTAAGGGGGCTGGCACTGAAGCTTTCTTT
v_call: TRBV29-1; j_call: TRBJ2-1; d_call: TRBD2; clone_size: few; cdr3_aa: CSAETSGRSYNEQFF; cdr3_nt: TGCAGCGCGGAGACTAGCGGGAGGTCCTACAATGAGCAGTTCTTC
v_call: TRBV28; j_call: TRBJ2-5; d_call: -; clone_size: -; cdr3_aa: CASSTRPDSSQETQYF; cdr3_nt: TGTGCCAGCAGTACCCGACCGGACAGCTCCCAAGAGACCCAGTACTTC
v_call: TRBV7-2; j_call: TRBJ2-7; d_call: TRBD2; clone_size: -; cdr3_aa: CASTLTGTSPYEQYF; cdr3_nt: TGTGCCAGCACCCTAACTGGGACTAGCCCCTACGAGCAGTACTTC
v_call: TRBV5-8; j_call: TRBJ2-3; d_call: TRBD1; clone_size: once; cdr3_aa: CASSQGTGYTDTQYF; cdr3_nt: TGTGCCAGCAGCCAAGGGACAGGGTACACAGATACGCAGTATTTT
v_call: TRBV7-2; j_call: TRBJ1-1; d_call: -; clone_size: -; cdr3_aa: CASSLHRSLSTEAFF; cdr3_nt: TGTGCCAGCAGCTTACACCGGTCACTGAGCACTGAAGCTTTCTTT
v_call: TRBV5-4; j_call: TRBJ2-5; d_call: -; clone_size: -; cdr3_aa: CASSLSPDRKETQYF; cdr3_nt: TGTGCCAGCAGCTTGTCCCCAGACAGGAAAGAGACCCAGTACTTC
v_call: TRBV11-2; j_call: TRBJ2-2; d_call: TRBD2; clone_size: -; cdr3_aa: CASSLGSRGRAFHTGELFF; cdr3_nt: TGTGCCAGCAGCTTAGGTTCGCGCGGGAGGGCCTTTCACACCGGGGAGCTGTTTTTT
v_call: TRBV4-2; j_call: TRBJ2-1; d_call: TRBD2; clone_size: -; cdr3_aa: CASSQDGAGGSSYNEQFF; cdr3_nt: TGTGCCAGCAGCCAAGATGGGGCGGGAGGGAGTTCCTACAATGAGCAGTTCTTC
v_call: TRBV7-6; j_call: TRBJ2-7; d_call: -; clone_size: -; cdr3_aa: CASSWGELSYEQYF; cdr3_nt: TGTGCCAGCAGCTGGGGGGAACTGAGCTACGAGCAGTACTTC
v_call: TRBV28; j_call: TRBJ2-3; d_call: TRBD2; clone_size: -; cdr3_aa: CASSEVGTSGSADTQYF; cdr3_nt: TGTGCCAGCAGCGAAGTCGGTACTAGCGGGAGTGCAGATACGCAGTATTTT
v_call: TRBV28; j_call: TRBJ2-5; d_call: -; clone_size: -; cdr3_aa: CASSLGRGGETQYF; cdr3_nt: TGTGCCAGCAGTTTAGGGAGGGGGGGAGAGACCCAGTACTTC
v_call: TRBV5-6; j_call: TRBJ2-3; d_call: TRBD1; clone_size: -; cdr3_aa: CASSSDRAPYTQYF; cdr3_nt: TGTGCCAGCAGCTCGGACAGGGCACCCTATACGCAGTATTTT
v_call: TRBV6-6; j_call: TRBJ1-5; d_call: -; clone_size: -; cdr3_aa: CASSYKGVGQPQHF; cdr3_nt: TGTGCCAGCAGTTACAAAGGGGTAGGTCAGCCCCAGCATTTT
v_call: TRBV30; j_call: TRBJ2-1; d_call: -; clone_size: -; cdr3_aa: CAWSLSGQGNSYNEQFF; cdr3_nt: TGTGCCTGGAGTCTGAGCGGCCAAGGGAATTCCTACAATGAGCAGTTCTTC
v_call: TRBV19; j_call: TRBJ1-1; d_call: -; clone_size: few; cdr3_aa: CASSATGVPEAFF; cdr3_nt: TGTGCCAGTAGTGCAACAGGAGTTCCTGAAGCTTTCTTT
v_call: TRBV7-2; j_call: TRBJ2-1; d_call: TRBD2; clone_size: few; cdr3_aa: CASSPRLAGDAFF; cdr3_nt: TGTGCCAGCAGCCCGAGACTAGCGGGAGATGCGTTCTTC
v_call: TRBV27; j_call: TRBJ2-3; d_call: TRBD2; clone_size: -; cdr3_aa: CASSTNRTRENHTDTQYF; cdr3_nt: TGTGCCAGCAGTACCAACCGTACGCGGGAGAACCACACAGATACGCAGTATTTT
v_call: TRBV25-1; j_call: TRBJ2-1; d_call: TRBD2; clone_size: -; cdr3_aa: CASSDMRLADNNEQFF; cdr3_nt: TGTGCCAGCAGTGATATGAGGCTAGCGGACAACAATGAGCAGTTCTTC
v_call: TRBV5-1; j_call: TRBJ2-5; d_call: TRBD2; clone_size: once; cdr3_aa: CASSPSQGPPGLANSWTQYF; cdr3_nt: TGCGCCAGCAGCCCCTCACAGGGGCCCCCTGGACTAGCGAATTCATGGACCCAGTACTTC
v_call: TRBV25-1; j_call: TRBJ1-2; d_call: -; clone_size: -; cdr3_aa: CASSERRTNYGYTF; cdr3_nt: TGTGCCAGCAGTGAACGCAGGACTAACTATGGCTACACCTTC
v_call: TRBV29-1; j_call: TRBJ2-6; d_call: TRBD1; clone_size: -; cdr3_aa: CSVEDWTGGSGANVLTF; cdr3_nt: TGCAGCGTTGAAGATTGGACAGGGGGCTCTGGGGCCAACGTCCTGACTTTC
v_call: TRBV9; j_call: TRBJ1-4; d_call: -; clone_size: few; cdr3_aa: CASSASGTNEKLFF; cdr3_nt: TGTGCCAGCAGCGCCTCCGGGACAAATGAAAAACTGTTTTTT
v_call: TRBV7-2; j_call: TRBJ1-2; d_call: -; clone_size: -; cdr3_aa: CASSLATAPYYGYTF; cdr3_nt: TGTGCCAGCAGCTTAGCCACAGCACCCTACTATGGCTACACCTTC
v_call: TRBV4-3; j_call: TRBJ2-5; d_call: TRBD2; clone_size: -; cdr3_aa: CASSQDREGLAGVGQETQYF; cdr3_nt: TGCGCCAGCAGCCAAGATCGGGAGGGACTAGCGGGAGTGGGGCAAGAGACCCAGTACTTC
v_call: TRBV4-3; j_call: TRBJ2-1; d_call: TRBD1; clone_size: -; cdr3_aa: CASSQGFPPGGRECEQFF; cdr3_nt: TGCGCCAGCAGCCAAGGGTTCCCACCAGGGGGCCGAGAATGTGAGCAGTTCTTC
v_call: TRBV4-3; j_call: TRBJ2-1; d_call: -; clone_size: -; cdr3_aa: CASSPFGPAAGPYNEQFF; cdr3_nt: TGCGCCAGCAGCCCCTTCGGGCCTGCGGCGGGCCCCTACAATGAGCAGTTCTTC
v_call: TRBV21-1; j_call: TRBJ1-1; d_call: -; clone_size: -; cdr3_aa: CASSKPDRGGTEAFF; cdr3_nt: TGTGCCAGCAGCAAGCCAGACAGGGGAGGAACTGAAGCTTTCTTT
v_call: TRBV6-1; j_call: TRBJ2-1; d_call: -; clone_size: -; cdr3_aa: CASKGLHEFF; cdr3_nt: TGTGCCAGCAAGGGACTCCATGAATTCTTC
v_call: TRBV29-1; j_call: TRBJ2-3; d_call: TRBD2; clone_size: -; cdr3_aa: CSVEDLAGATTDTQYF; cdr3_nt: TGCAGCGTTGAAGATCTAGCGGGAGCGACCACAGATACGCAGTATTTT
v_call: TRBV11-2; j_call: TRBJ2-1; d_call: -; clone_size: once; cdr3_aa: CASSLRSSDNEQFF; cdr3_nt: TGTGCCAGCAGCTTAAGATCCTCGGACAATGAGCAGTTCTTC
v_call: TRBV5-1; j_call: TRBJ2-1; d_call: TRBD2; clone_size: -; cdr3_aa: CASSLGTSGGIIYNEQFF; cdr3_nt: TGCGCCAGCAGCTTGGGGACTAGCGGGGGGATAATTTACAATGAGCAGTTCTTC
v_call: TRBV11-3; j_call: TRBJ1-2; d_call: -; clone_size: few; cdr3_aa: CASSSTGQIPYGYTF; cdr3_nt: TGTGCCAGCAGCTCGACAGGACAAATTCCCTATGGCTACACCTTC